The 27 T cell receptor beta chains in this list originate from one sample, sequenced in a study of radiation and T cells in renal cell carcinoma. The time point here: baseline pretreatment blood. The treatment denotes: 15 Gy SBRT to primary tumor, nephrectomy 4 weeks later. The protocol was immunoSEQ multiplex PCR, while the TCRdb copy is restricted to in-frame clones and leaves out a portion. Counted here are 95,000 to 150,000 clones, roughly 80% occurring once; the ten biggest clones make up 2.5% to 3.5%. Sequencing was performed on blood, taken from a patient whose treatment included radiotherapy and nephrectomy. Receptors originate from a woman aged 55 to 70 with renal cell carcinoma.

The rearrangement uses TRBV19 and TRBJ1-1; D is unresolved. CDR3 length equals 13 residues. Germline loops: CDR1 LNHDA, CDR2 SQIVND (reference sequence). Trimming left V 5 bases short and J 4 bases short, with 11 bases between. The CDR3 loop is CASSEGRGTEAFF. The CDR3 nucleotides read TGTGCCAGTAGTGAAGGGCGGGGCACTGAAGCTTTCTTT.

The V and J genes are TRBV5-1 and TRBJ1-4; D is unclear. Trimming took 1 base from V and 0 from J, leaving 7 bases between them. CDR3 size: 15 residues. CDR1 and CDR2 from the germline V gene are SGHRS and YFSETQ. CDR3 nucleotide sequence: TGCGCCAGCAGCTTGAATATACCAACTAATGAAAAACTGTTTTTT. It is translated as CASSLNIPTNEKLFF.

The rearrangement joins TRBV30 to TRBJ2-5; the D gene could be TRBD1 or TRBD2 (7 bases each). Trimming cost V 1 base and J 7 bases, with 13 bases left between them. From germline, CDR1 is GTSNPN and CDR2 SVGIG (reference sequence). The CDR3 runs 13 residues. The CDR3: CAWSEQGRGTQYF. DNA of the CDR3: TGTGCCTGGAGTGAACAGGGGAGGGGGACCCAGTACTTC. Full variable domain (rest looked up from reference TRBV30 and TRBJ2-5): SQTIHQWPATLVQPVGSPLSLECTVEGTSNPNLYWYRQAAGRGLQLLFYSVGIGQISSEVPQNLSASRPQDRQFILSSKKLLLSDSGFYLCAWSEQGRGTQYFGPGTRLLVL.

This clone was found a few times. CDR3 protein: CASSIIGTSYEQYF. In DNA form, the CDR3 reads TGTGCCAGTAGCATTATCGGGACTAGCTACGAGCAGTACTTC. This chain uses TRBV19 with TRBJ2-7; TRBD2 aligns across 8 bases. Germline values: CDR1 LNHDA, CDR2 SQIVND (reference sequence). After removal of 6 bases from V and 3 bases from J, the junction contained 7 bases not matched to a gene. The CDR3 extends over 14 amino acids.

This clone has only a few counts. V usage is TRBV27 and J usage is TRBJ2-1; D gene ambiguous. This CDR3 region has 13 residues. V lost 1 base and J lost 2, with 3 bases in between. Per the germline V gene, CDR1 is MNHEY and CDR2 is SMNVEV (reference sequence). This CDR3 is CASSLWPYNEQFF. The CDR3 DNA reads as TGTGCCAGCAGTTTATGGCCCTACAATGAGCAGTTCTTC.

A single count supports this clone. CDR3 DNA: TGTGCCAGCAGCCGAGGAAGTGTGCTAAGCCCTAATGAAAAACTGTTTTTT. As protein: CASSRGSVLSPNEKLFF. The V and J genes are TRBV28 and TRBJ1-4, with D uncertain. Germline-derived CDR1 and CDR2 are MDHEN and SYDVKM. Trimming stripped 6 bases from V and 3 bases from J, with 20 bases between. This CDR3 contains 17 residues.

This clone has only a few counts. The chain combines TRBV28 with TRBJ1-6; the match to TRBD1 covers 7 bases. CDR3 length: 12 amino acids. The junction had 7 bases not matched to a gene; V was cut back by 6 bases and J by 14 bases. CDR1 is MDHEN, CDR2 SYDVKM, per germline. CDR3 sequence reads: CASSPGTATLHF. CDR3 nucleotides: TGTGCCAGCAGCCCAGGGACAGCAACCCTCCACTTT.

The chain employs TRBV6-5 and TRBJ2-7; 7 nucleotides match TRBD1. V gave up 8 bases and J gave up 2 bases; unmatched junction bases: 3. In germline, CDR1 is MNHEY, CDR2 SVGAGI. This CDR3 is built from 12 residues. The CDR3 DNA follows: TGTGCCAGCCGTGACAGGGCCTACGAGCAGTACTTC. Its translation is CASRDRAYEQYF.

This sequence joins TRBV6-5 and TRBJ1-2; unclear D gene. Trimming left V 11 bases short and J 0 bases short, with 13 bases between. The CDR3 contains 13 residues. In germline, CDR1 is MNHEY, CDR2 SVGAGI. CDR3 coding DNA: TGTGCCTTTAGGCAGACACCTAACTATGGCTACACCTTC. Amino acids: CAFRQTPNYGYTF.

The V call is TRBV7-9, the J call TRBJ1-1; D might be TRBD1 (5 bases). Germline values: CDR1 SEHNR, CDR2 FQNEAQ (reference sequence). V gave up 3 bases and J gave up 7 bases, with 12 bases separating them. The CDR3 covers 13 residues. The CDR3 sequence is CASSLGGSGEAFF. Written as DNA, the CDR3 is TGTGCCAGCAGCTTGGGGGGTTCGGGTGAAGCTTTCTTT.

V and J are TRBV4-3 and TRBJ1-1; D possibly corresponds to TRBD1 (5 bases). The germline gives CDR1 LGHNA, CDR2 YSLEER. CDR3 length: 11 residues. V lost 2 bases to trimming and J lost 10 bases, with 8 bases between them. The CDR3 region has the DNA TGCGCCAGCAGCCAACAGGGACGAGCTTTCTTT. Translating gives CASSQQGRAFF.

The rearrangement links TRBV30 to TRBJ2-7; the match to TRBD2 covers 8 bases. Germline V gives CDR1 GTSNPN, CDR2 SVGIG (reference sequence). This CDR3 is built from 15 residues. The V gene end was trimmed by 2 bases and the J gene end by 1 base; junction bases not matched to a gene: 7. CDR3 coding DNA: TGTGCCTGGAGTCCGAGCGGGAGTGGGTCCTACGAGCAGTACTTC. This sequence encodes CAWSPSGSGSYEQYF.

In its sample, this clone was seen a few times. The chain has TRBV6-6 and TRBJ1-1, with D possibly being TRBD1 (6 bases). V was shortened by 7 bases and J by 7 bases, with 16 bases between the two germline ends. This CDR3 contains 13 residues. Germline V gives CDR1 MNHNY, CDR2 SVGAGI (reference sequence). In nucleotides, the CDR3 is TGTGCCAGCACTCCAAGGACAGCAATTGAAGCTTTCTTT. It translates to CASTPRTAIEAFF.

This chain connects TRBV28 to TRBJ2-5; unclear D gene. The CDR3 loop spans 15 amino acids. The germline V gene has CDR1 MDHEN and CDR2 SYDVKM. The ends were cut back, 2 bases at V and 2 bases at J, with 12 bases in the middle. The CDR3 DNA sequence: TGTGCCAGCAGTTTACGCGGCACCCTACAAGAGACCCAGTACTTC. This translates into CASSLRGTLQETQYF.

V and J are TRBV19 and TRBJ1-4, with D possibly matching TRBD1 (6 bases). Between the trimmed V and J ends, which lost 6 bases and 7 bases, there was a span of 15 bases. The CDR3 runs to 14 residues. The germline gives CDR1 LNHDA, CDR2 SQIVND (reference sequence). This CDR3 reads CASRLGTLSEKLFF. CDR3 coding DNA: TGTGCCAGTAGACTCGGGACACTGAGTGAAAAACTGTTTTTT.

The V and J genes are TRBV19 and TRBJ1-1; D gene uncertain. The germline V gene encodes CDR1 LNHDA and CDR2 SQIVND (reference sequence). Trimming removed 7 bases at V and 4 bases at J, with 13 bases between. The CDR3 extends over 13 amino acids. The CDR3 sequence: CASIIAEGTEAFF. The CDR3 region has the DNA TGTGCCAGTATCATTGCGGAAGGCACTGAAGCTTTCTTT.

The chain uses TRBV5-1 and TRBJ2-5; D possibly corresponds to TRBD2 (5 bases). V was cut by 0 bases and J by 3 bases, with 9 bases left in between. In germline, CDR1 is SGHRS, CDR2 YFSETQ. The CDR3 length is 14 residues. The CDR3 spells CASSLGAAEETQYF. The CDR3, as DNA: TGCGCCAGCAGCTTGGGGGCAGCGGAAGAGACCCAGTACTTC.

V is TRBV4-2 and J is TRBJ1-2; D remains unclear. V was cut by 5 bases and J by 7 bases, with 20 bases left in between. This CDR3 region has 15 residues. In germline, CDR1 is LGHNA, CDR2 YNFKEQ. The chain's CDR3 is CASSLAGRQSRGYTF. CDR3 bases: TGTGCCAGCAGCTTGGCCGGCCGGCAGAGTCGTGGCTACACCTTC.

The V call is TRBV20-1, the J call TRBJ2-1; D not resolved. The CDR3 is made up of 11 amino acids. The ends were cut back, 6 bases at V and 6 bases at J, with 9 bases in the middle. Germline lookup yields CDR1 DFQATT and CDR2 SNEGSKA (reference sequence). The CDR3 spells CSAPLLNEQFF. In nucleotides, the CDR3 is TGCAGTGCCCCGCTCCTCAATGAGCAGTTCTTC.

The chain couples TRBV19 to TRBJ1-1; possible D gene TRBD1, 5 bases. The V end was cut by 6 bases, the J end by 1 base, with 12 bases between. Germline assignment: CDR1 LNHDA and CDR2 SQIVND (reference sequence). The CDR3 covers 14 residues. The CDR3 region is CASRPTQGNTEAFF. The CDR3, as DNA: TGTGCCAGTAGGCCGACCCAGGGGAACACTGAAGCTTTCTTT.

The chain joins TRBV7-9 to TRBJ2-3; 8 positions agree with TRBD2. V dropped 5 bases and J dropped 0; count of bases not matched to a gene: 7. CDR3 length equals 16 residues. Germline CDR1 is SEHNR and CDR2 is FQNEAQ (reference sequence). Here the CDR3 reads CASSRSTSVSTDTQYF. The CDR3 DNA reads TGTGCCAGCAGCCGATCGACTAGCGTTAGCACAGATACGCAGTATTTT.

The chain employs TRBV4-1 and TRBJ2-1; D could derive from TRBD1 or TRBD2 (6 bases each). In germline, CDR1 is MGHRA, CDR2 YSYEKL. The CDR3 has 13 residues. V was clipped by 4 bases and J by 7 bases, with 11 bases between them. The CDR3 region is CASSPIGGNEQFF. The CDR3 coding sequence is TGCGCCAGCAGCCCAATAGGGGGGAATGAGCAGTTCTTC.

This chain links TRBV6-1 with TRBJ1-4; D remains ambiguous. The length of the CDR3 is 13 residues. V lost 8 bases and J 5 bases, leaving 12 bases between the germline ends. Germline values: CDR1 MNHNS, CDR2 SASEGT. CDR3 coding DNA: TGTGCCAGCGGACGGATACAAAATGAAAAACTGTTTTTT. This encodes CASGRIQNEKLFF.

This clone was seen more than once but under ten times. The chain is built from TRBV4-1 and TRBJ1-1; D is unresolved. This CDR3 has 12 amino acids. Germline loops: CDR1 MGHRA, CDR2 YSYEKL. V was shortened by 2 bases and J by 7 bases, with 8 bases between the two germline ends. As DNA, the CDR3 is TGCGCCAGCAGCCAACGACCGGGTGAAGCTTTCTTT. Its translation is CASSQRPGEAFF.

The table lists this clone with a count of one. The rearrangement links TRBV19 to TRBJ2-1; 8 nucleotides match TRBD2. From germline, CDR1 is LNHDA and CDR2 SQIVND (reference sequence). Trimming removed 5 bases from V and 2 bases from J; junction bases left unmatched: 11. There are 17 residues in the CDR3. The CDR3 bases are TGTGCCAGTAGTCCCCGGAGTAGCGGGAAACCCTACAATGAGCAGTTCTTC. This codes for CASSPRSSGKPYNEQFF.

The chain recombines TRBV30 with TRBJ1-6; no reliable D call. Trimming removed 1 base at V and 9 bases at J, with 7 bases between. The CDR3 runs 12 residues. From germline, CDR1 is GTSNPN and CDR2 SVGIG (reference sequence). The chain's CDR3 is CAWSATASPLHF. CDR3 bases: TGTGCCTGGAGTGCGACGGCTTCACCCCTCCACTTT.

This clone was counted between two and nine times. This chain connects TRBV5-1 to TRBJ1-2, with D hard to call. Germline CDR1 SGHRS, CDR2 YFSETQ. CDR3 size: 14 residues. Trimming pared 4 bases from V and 2 bases from J, leaving 12 bases between. The CDR3 coding sequence is TGCGCCAGCAGCCCGATTGACGGAAACTATGGCTACACCTTC. This translates into CASSPIDGNYGYTF.